This T cell receptor beta chain was identified during a study of shared clonotypes between healthy human individuals. Some clones are missing from TCRdb's copy, which holds only in-frame ones; the method was immunoSEQ multiplex PCR. The repertoire has over 400,000 clones, roughly 95% of them found once; the top ten carry under 0.065%. This TCR came from a woman in her twenties or thirties in good health. Sequenced input: naive CD4+ T cells sorted from blood. Subset here: CD45RA+ positively selected.

The CDR3 DNA is TGTGCCATCAGTGAGTCGACGGGACAGGTGGATGGCTACACCTTC. Residues: CAISESTGQVDGYTF. V usage is TRBV10-3 and J usage is TRBJ1-2; 8 bases are shared with TRBD1. The CDR3 spans 15 residues. The V segment lost 0 bases and the J segment 6 bases; nucleotides outside the gene matches: 6. Germline V gene data show CDR1 as ENHRY and CDR2 as SYGVKD.